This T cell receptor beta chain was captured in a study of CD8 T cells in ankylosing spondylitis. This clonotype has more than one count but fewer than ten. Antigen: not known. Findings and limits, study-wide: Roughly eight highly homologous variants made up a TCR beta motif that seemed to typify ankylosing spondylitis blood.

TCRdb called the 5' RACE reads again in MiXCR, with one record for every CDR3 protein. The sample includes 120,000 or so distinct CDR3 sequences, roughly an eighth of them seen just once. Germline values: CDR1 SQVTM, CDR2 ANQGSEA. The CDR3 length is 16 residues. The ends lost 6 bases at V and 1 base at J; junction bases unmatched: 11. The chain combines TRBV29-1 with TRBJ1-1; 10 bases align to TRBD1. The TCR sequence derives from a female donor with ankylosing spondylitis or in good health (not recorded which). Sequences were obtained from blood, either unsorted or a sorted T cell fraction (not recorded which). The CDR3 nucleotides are TGCAGCGTGGTAGACAGGGGGCTCCTAAGGAACACTGAAGCTTTCTTT. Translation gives CSVVDRGLLRNTEAFF.